This entry describes one T cell receptor (beta chain). This sample was included in a study of T cell changes during pregnancy in multiple sclerosis. Germline V gene sequence: CDR1 SGHNT, CDR2 YYREEE (reference sequence). This CDR3 is 16 amino acids long. V lost 4 bases, J lost 4 bases, and 10 bases stayed unmatched. Using immunoSEQ multiplex PCR, the repertoire was profiled, and TCRdb retains in-frame clones only, with some absent. The sample includes 65,000 to 80,000 clones, about nine tenths seen only once; the top ten take around 1.5%. The source was peripheral blood, collected in the third trimester of pregnancy. This sequence joins TRBV5-4 and TRBJ2-1; 8 nucleotides line up with TRBD2. This TCR was sampled from a female donor with multiple sclerosis, enrolled in a pregnancy study. The CDR3 spells CASSLLALAAYNEQFF. The CDR3, as DNA: TGTGCCAGCAGCCTACTTGCACTAGCGGCATACAATGAGCAGTTCTTC. Complete variable domain (other parts from reference TRBV5-4 and TRBJ2-1): ETGVTQSPTHLIKTRGQQVTLRCSSQSGHNTVSWYQQALGQGPQFIFQYYREEENGRGNFPPRFSGLQFPNYSSELNVNALELDDSALYLCASSLLALAAYNEQFFGPGTRLTVL.